One and the same sample provided the 19 T cell receptor beta chains below, sequenced in a study of CD8+CD57+ T cells in acquired aplastic anemia listed by TCRdb under 2018. The instrument was an Illumina HiSeq 2000. Profiling of TCR beta VDJ combinations and CDR3 sequences used genomic DNA as the template. The raw public reads went through TCRdb reprocessing: fastp at Q25, MiXCR clone calling, in-frame beta chains kept. For every CDR3 protein sequence, its rows merge into one entry that carries the most common genes and DNA. Within this sample are about 190,000 distinct CDR3 sequences, with less than 70% of them counted one time only. Clones ranked in the top ten supply approximately 15% of the sample. Sample: sorted CD4+, CD8+, or CD8+CD57+ T cells (not recorded which) from PBMCs. The receptors stem from a human donor in good health, serving as a control.

J is TRBJ1-6 and V is TRBV10-2; 10 nucleotides agree with TRBD1. V trimming: 7 bases; J trimming: 5 bases; junction bases outside the gene matches: 8. The CDR3 extends over 16 amino acids. The germline CDR1 and CDR2 sequences are WSHSY and SAAADI. The CDR3 spells CASNAGTGVDNSPLHF. CDR3 nucleotide sequence: TGCGCCAGCAACGCCGGGACAGGGGTCGATAATTCACCCCTCCACTTT.

V gene TRBV7-2 combines with J gene TRBJ2-7; TRBD1 might be the D (5 bases). Looked up from germline, CDR1 is SGHTA and CDR2 is FQGNSA. This CDR3 comprises 17 residues. Trimming stripped 2 bases from V and 0 bases from J, with 17 bases between. DNA for the CDR3: TGTGCCAGCAGCTTAAATATAGGGGCTCCTAGCTCCTACGAGCAGTACTTC. Protein product: CASSLNIGAPSSYEQYF.

Only one count was recorded for this clonotype. The CDR3 loop reads CSARGGEEKLFF. Here the CDR3 DNA reads TGCAGTGCTAGAGGGGGTGAAGAAAAACTGTTTTTT. The chain recombines TRBV20-1 with TRBJ1-4; D ambiguous. From germline, CDR1 is DFQATT and CDR2 SNEGSKA (reference sequence). The V and J ends lost 1 base and 8 bases respectively, with 8 bases between them. There are 12 residues in the CDR3.

This chain uses TRBV20-1 with TRBJ1-2; the match to TRBD1 covers 10 bases. This CDR3 has 16 amino acids. J lost 3 bases, V lost 4 bases, and 11 bases had no gene match. The germline V gene has CDR1 DFQATT and CDR2 SNEGSKA (reference sequence). The CDR3 bases are TGCAGTGCTACTGGACAGGGGGGATGGGGCGACTATGGCTACACCTTC. Residues: CSATGQGGWGDYGYTF.

There are many counts of this clonotype. The rearrangement joins TRBV27 to TRBJ1-2, with D uncertain. The germline V gene encodes CDR1 MNHEY and CDR2 SMNVEV (reference sequence). The CDR3 consists of 15 residues. Trimming took 2 bases from V and 0 from J, leaving 10 bases between them. CDR3 region: CASSLSSSTNYGYTF. The CDR3 nucleotides are TGTGCCAGCAGTTTAAGCAGTTCAACTAACTATGGCTACACCTTC.

This clonotype was observed many times. This CDR3 is CSAPPGGDYGYTF. CDR3 bases: TGCAGTGCTCCGCCGGGGGGGGACTATGGCTACACCTTC. V usage is TRBV20-1 and J usage is TRBJ1-2; D may be TRBD1 (5 bases). Trimming stripped 5 bases from V and 3 bases from J, with 13 bases between. This CDR3 has 13 amino acids. In germline, CDR1 is DFQATT, CDR2 SNEGSKA (reference sequence).

V usage is TRBV10-2 and J usage is TRBJ1-2, with no clear D. Trimming shortened V by 3 bases and J by 5 bases, and 13 bases separated the two germline ends. Per the germline V gene, CDR1 is WSHSY and CDR2 is SAAADI. This CDR3 spans 14 amino acids. CDR3 coding DNA: TGCGCCAGCAGTGAAATCGACCCGGGGTATGGCTACACCTTC. Translated, it gives CASSEIDPGYGYTF.

This clonotype was picked up a small number of times. This chain connects TRBV12-3 or TRBV12-4 to TRBJ2-7; no reliable D call. V dropped 6 bases and J dropped 0 bases, with 12 bases sitting between them. The CDR3 consists of 14 residues. CDR3 region: CASSPHSSSYEQYF. The CDR3 DNA follows: TGTGCCAGCAGCCCTCATTCAAGCTCCTACGAGCAGTACTTC.

This clonotype came up many times. The V gene is TRBV6-5, the J gene TRBJ1-6, with a weak D call TRBD1 (6 bases). Trimming cost V 6 bases and J 7 bases, with 16 bases left between them. Germline V gives CDR1 MNHEY, CDR2 SVGAGI. This CDR3 region has 15 residues. The CDR3 DNA sequence: TGTGCCAGCAGGCGCCAGCCTCAGGGGAATTCACCCCTCCACTTT. Protein sequence: CASRRQPQGNSPLHF.

This clonotype was seen many times. The genes are TRBV15 and TRBJ1-5; 8 bases are a match to TRBD1. Germline assignment: CDR1 LNHNV and CDR2 YYDKDF (reference sequence). This CDR3 is 15 amino acids long. The ends lost 5 bases at V and 6 bases at J; junction bases unmatched: 9. CDR3 residues: CATSSTGGSGQPQHF. The CDR3 DNA follows: TGTGCCACCAGCTCAACAGGGGGAAGTGGTCAGCCCCAGCATTTT.

This chain uses TRBV2 with TRBJ1-1, with 7 nucleotides matching TRBD1. Losses at the gene ends were 6 bases for V and 11 bases for J; bases not matched to a gene: 6. Germline V CDR1 and CDR2: SNHLY, FYNNEI. The CDR3 contains 11 residues. CDR3 in amino acids: CASRAGQSAFF. The CDR3 DNA is TGTGCCAGCAGGGCGGGACAGAGCGCTTTCTTT. Full variable domain (remainder filled in from reference TRBV2 and TRBJ1-1): EPEVTQTPSHQVTQMGQEVILRCVPISNHLYFYWYRQILGQKVEFLVSFYNNEISEKSEIFDDQFSVERPDGSNFTLKIRSTKLEDSAMYFCASRAGQSAFFGQGTRLTVV.

This clonotype was recorded at least ten times. V usage is TRBV7-2 and J usage is TRBJ1-3; 8 bases agree with TRBD1. CDR1 is SGHTA, CDR2 FQGNSA, per germline. The J segment lost 1 base and the V segment lost 1 base, leaving 12 bases of the junction unmatched. The CDR3 runs 19 residues. For the CDR3, the DNA is TGTGCCAGCAGCTTAGTAACCCGTCAGGGGGCGCGTTCTGGAAACACCATATATTTT. Translated, it gives CASSLVTRQGARSGNTIYF.

There are many counts of this clonotype. The rearrangement joins TRBV20-1 to TRBJ2-2, with 15 bases that match TRBD2. The CDR3 is 17 residues long. Germline lookup yields CDR1 DFQATT and CDR2 SNEGSKA (reference sequence). The J segment lost 2 bases and the V segment lost 3 bases, leaving 4 bases of the junction unmatched. The CDR3 reads CSARGLAGGGNTGELFF. The CDR3 nucleotides read TGCAGTGCTAGGGGACTAGCGGGGGGAGGAAACACCGGGGAGCTGTTTTTT.

This chain connects TRBV2 to TRBJ1-6; 7 bases map to TRBD1. This CDR3 comprises 15 residues. Germline loops: CDR1 SNHLY, CDR2 FYNNEI. V dropped 8 bases and J dropped 8; count of bases not matched to a gene: 12. The CDR3 loop is CASVVTGTADSPLHF. CDR3 DNA sequence: TGTGCCAGCGTTGTAACCGGGACAGCGGATTCACCCCTCCACTTT.

The V call is TRBV19, the J call TRBJ1-2, with 7 bases matching TRBD1. CDR3 length: 13 residues. Germline loops: CDR1 LNHDA, CDR2 SQIVND (reference sequence). V trimming: 7 bases; J trimming: 3 bases; junction bases outside the gene matches: 5. The CDR3 region has the DNA TGTGCCAGTACCAGACAGGGTTACTATGGCTACACCTTC. The encoded protein is CASTRQGYYGYTF. Filled out from reference TRBV19 and TRBJ1-2, the complete variable domain reads DGGITQSPKYLFRKEGQNVTLSCEQNLNHDAMYWYRQDPGQGLRLIYYSQIVNDFQKGDIAEGYSVSREKKESFPLTVTSAQKNPTAFYLCASTRQGYYGYTFGSGTRLTVV.

J is TRBJ2-7 and V is TRBV10-3, with 12 bases matching TRBD2. The CDR3 loop spans 19 amino acids. Germline CDR1 is ENHRY and CDR2 is SYGVKD. V shed 0 bases and J 0 bases; nucleotides not matched to a gene: 9. The DNA for the CDR3 is TGTGCCATCAGTGAGTCTAGACTAGCGGGGGCCGCGAGCTCCTACGAGCAGTACTTC. This sequence encodes CAISESRLAGAASSYEQYF.

About this clonotype: Because it lacks the conserved phenylalanine or tryptophan at the end, this CDR3 is likely a read error. The limits of the CDR3 on the DNA are not certain, so only TCRdb's listed CDR3 is given. J is TRBJ1-4 and V is TRBV19; TRBD1, the table's D call, was not compared with the DNA. The CDR3 length is 11 residues, termini included. Germline lookup yields CDR1 LNHDA and CDR2 SQIVND (reference sequence). Here the CDR3 reads CASSIETLGRI.

The chain has TRBV6-6 and TRBJ1-4; D is perhaps TRBD1 (6 bases). Germline V gene lookup returns CDR1 MNHNY and CDR2 SVGAGI (reference sequence). The V end was cut by 7 bases, the J end by 0 bases, with 15 bases between. The CDR3 sequence is 16 residues long. The CDR3 DNA is TGTGCCAGCAACCAACCGGGGGCCCCAACTAATGAAAAACTGTTTTTT. Protein sequence: CASNQPGAPTNEKLFF.

This rearrangement joins TRBV7-9 to TRBJ1-1; D uncertain. Trimming took off 5 bases at V and 3 bases at J, with 10 bases between the two ends. Germline lookup yields CDR1 SEHNR and CDR2 FQNEAQ (reference sequence). The CDR3 has 13 amino acids. CDR3 DNA sequence: TGTGCCAGCAGCCCCTGGGCTTACACTGAAGCTTTCTTT. It translates to CASSPWAYTEAFF. Supplemented by reference TRBV7-9 and TRBJ1-1, the full variable domain reads DTGVSQNPRHKITKRGQNVTFRCDPISEHNRLYWYRQTLGQGPEFLTYFQNEAQLEKSRLLSDRFSAERPKGSFSTLEIQRTEQGDSAMYLCASSPWAYTEAFFGQGTRLTVV.